This T cell receptor beta chain derives from a study of T cell responses to AZD1222 COVID-19 vaccine. Study-level findings and limits: Epitopes outside B.1.351 and B.1.1.7 mutated regions reportedly drew nearly half of spike TCRs. An increase in Spike-specific TCR breadth and depth was observed after two AZD1222 doses.

The CDR3 contains 14 residues. Germline V gives CDR1 SQVTM, CDR2 ANQGSEA. Between the trimmed V and J ends, which lost 7 bases and 1 base, there was a span of 15 bases. Measured with immunoSEQ multiplex PCR; TCRdb has only the in-frame clones, and not every one. The table shows 90,000 to 150,000 clones, with approximately 85% occurring only once. On this clone: Its specificity is not known.

This clonotype originated in an adult in good health. The chain recombines TRBV29-1 with TRBJ2-3; weak D call: TRBD2 (5 bases). The sample in question was peripheral blood, obtained on day 0 of AZD1222 vaccination. CDR3 residues: CSASWWVGTDTQYF. CDR3 nucleotides: TGCAGCGCTAGCTGGTGGGTGGGCACAGATACGCAGTATTTT.